A single sample is the source of the 23 T cell receptor beta chains below, sequenced in a study of Ad26.COV2.S vaccination and SARS-CoV-2 variants. Treatment here: around 19 received Ad26.COV2.S at low or high dose, single or two shots; a few received placebo; per-sample allocation not given. Vaccine and placebo recipients were sampled on day 63 after the first injection. TCRdb's table, derived via immunoSEQ multiplex PCR, lists solely in-frame clones and lacks some. The sample has 300,000 to 400,000 clones; around 88% are singletons. The specimen comprised peripheral blood, sampled in a trial of Ad26.COV2.S vaccine versus placebo. Receptors originate from a person aged 18-60 years who received the Ad26.COV2.S COVID-19 vaccine or a placebo.

The chain recombines TRBV18 with TRBJ1-4; D remains unclear. The CDR3 sequence is 15 residues long. Trimming stripped 3 bases from V and 5 bases from J, with 13 bases between. CDR1 is KGHSH, CDR2 LQKENI, per germline. As DNA, the CDR3 is TGTGCCAGCTCACCTTCAAGGCAGGAGAATGAAAAACTGTTTTTT. Amino acid sequence: CASSPSRQENEKLFF.

The chain has TRBV7-8 and TRBJ1-5; 11 bases line up with TRBD1. The CDR3 contains 17 residues. Trimming took 0 bases from V and 7 from J; bases not matched to a gene: 8. The V gene's germline CDR1 is SGHVS and CDR2 FQNEAQ. The CDR3 DNA follows: TGTGCCAGCAGCTTAGCTGGACAGGGGGCATTGGGACAGCCCCAGCATTTT. It codes for CASSLAGQGALGQPQHF.

The V gene is TRBV6-6, the J gene TRBJ2-2; D is perhaps TRBD2 (5 bases). The CDR3 covers 14 residues. CDR1 MNHNY and CDR2 SVGAGI come from the germline V gene (reference sequence). The V and J ends lost 8 bases and 2 bases respectively, with 12 bases between them. The DNA of the CDR3 is TGTGCCAGCTGCACCAGCGGCAACACCGGGGAGCTGTTTTTT. Its protein is CASCTSGNTGELFF.

The rearrangement links TRBV19 to TRBJ1-1; no definite D call. CDR1 is LNHDA, CDR2 SQIVND, per germline (reference sequence). The V gene lost 8 bases and the J gene lost 8 bases, with 18 bases spanning the gap. This CDR3 comprises 13 residues. The CDR3 DNA is TGTGCCAGTTCCCTCACCGGAAAGGGAGAAGCTTTCTTT. This encodes CASSLTGKGEAFF.

The CDR3 DNA is TGTGCCAGCAGTTTTCGCAGCGCCTACGAGCAGTACTTC. Amino acids: CASSFRSAYEQYF. This chain links TRBV28 with TRBJ2-7; no firm D call. The CDR3 length is 13 residues. Germline-derived CDR1 and CDR2 are MDHEN and SYDVKM. V dropped 3 bases and J dropped 2 bases, with 8 bases sitting between them.

The chain is built from TRBV5-1 and TRBJ2-1; 9 bases map to TRBD2. Germline CDR1 and CDR2: SGHRS and YFSETQ. Trimming cost V 4 bases and J 0 bases; bases outside gene matches: 8. CDR3 length: 17 residues. DNA for the CDR3: TGCGCCAGCAGCCAAACTCCGACTAGCGGCTCCTACAATGAGCAGTTCTTC. Translation gives CASSQTPTSGSYNEQFF.

V and J are TRBV5-4 and TRBJ1-1; 8 bases match TRBD1. This CDR3 region has 13 residues. V shed 3 bases, J shed 4 bases, and the junction held 2 bases outside the gene matches. The germline gives CDR1 SGHNT, CDR2 YYREEE (reference sequence). The CDR3 is CASSSTGATEAFF. CDR3 in DNA: TGTGCCAGCAGCTCGACAGGGGCCACTGAAGCTTTCTTT.

The V call is TRBV2, the J call TRBJ2-7; 8 nucleotides line up with TRBD1. The CDR3 totals 14 residues. Germline assignment: CDR1 SNHLY and CDR2 FYNNEI. Unmatched junction bases numbered 8, after V lost 4 bases and J lost 6 bases. The chain's CDR3 is CASSGTGPRGEQYF. CDR3 DNA: TGTGCCAGCAGTGGGACAGGGCCTAGGGGCGAGCAGTACTTC.

The chain employs TRBV27 and TRBJ1-6; D remains ambiguous. The V end was cut by 4 bases, the J end by 1 base, with 2 bases between. CDR3 size: 13 residues. Germline assignment: CDR1 MNHEY and CDR2 SMNVEV (reference sequence). CDR3 loop: CASSSSYNSPLHF. DNA of the CDR3: TGTGCCAGCAGTTCTTCCTATAATTCACCCCTCCACTTT.

The chain has TRBV7-9 and TRBJ2-1; 11 nucleotides align to TRBD1. Germline CDR1 SEHNR, CDR2 FQNEAQ (reference sequence). V lost 4 bases, J lost 9 bases, and 8 bases stayed unmatched. The CDR3 totals 15 residues. The CDR3 here is CASSSGQGVKGEQFF. The CDR3 DNA reads as TGTGCCAGCAGCTCGGGACAGGGGGTCAAGGGTGAGCAGTTCTTC.

This clone was counted once. The chain is built from TRBV12-3 or TRBV12-4 and TRBJ2-1; D is ambiguous. The CDR3 extends over 11 amino acids. V was trimmed by 3 bases and J by 14 bases, leaving 11 bases between them. The CDR3 DNA follows: TGTGCCAGCAGTTTCACGGAGTGGAAGTTCTTC. Protein product: CASSFTEWKFF.

The V gene is TRBV20-1, the J gene TRBJ2-1, with a possible D match to TRBD2 (6 bases). CDR3 size: 14 residues. V was shortened by 3 bases and J by 0 bases, with 9 bases between the two germline ends. Per germline, CDR1 DFQATT and CDR2 SNEGSKA (reference sequence). The CDR3 nucleotides are TGCAGTGCTAGTAGCGGACCCTCCTACAATGAGCAGTTCTTC. Translated: CSASSGPSYNEQFF.

This clone appeared a single time. This sequence joins TRBV3-1 (or the pseudogene TRBV3-2) and TRBJ1-1; D gene ambiguous. The CDR3 extends over 13 amino acids. V was clipped by 1 base and J by 11 bases, with 14 bases between them. The germline CDR1 and CDR2 sequences are LGHDT and YNNKEL (reference sequence). The CDR3 sequence: CASSQGLRAGAFF. In DNA, the CDR3 is TGTGCCAGCAGCCAAGGGCTGAGGGCTGGGGCTTTCTTT.

The gene calls are TRBV2 and TRBJ1-3; D is unclear. The V end was cut by 6 bases, the J end by 1 base, with 10 bases between. The germline gives CDR1 SNHLY, CDR2 FYNNEI. The CDR3 is made up of 14 amino acids. The CDR3 sequence: CASRARLSGNTIYF. As DNA, the CDR3 is TGTGCCAGCAGGGCGAGGTTATCTGGAAACACCATATATTTT.

The chain couples TRBV6-5 to TRBJ1-2; D is possibly TRBD1 (5 bases). CDR3 size: 14 residues. Trimming shortened V by 0 bases and J by 7 bases, and 12 bases separated the two germline ends. Germline V gene lookup returns CDR1 MNHEY and CDR2 SVGAGI. This CDR3 is CASSYSQGLAGYTF. The CDR3 nucleotides are TGTGCCAGCAGTTACTCGCAGGGTTTGGCTGGCTACACCTTC.

The sample holds one count of this clone. The V call is TRBV28, the J call TRBJ2-5, with TRBD1 matching 7 bases. This CDR3 has 15 residues. J was trimmed by 5 bases and V by 5 bases; bases with no gene match: 11. Germline V gene lookup returns CDR1 MDHEN and CDR2 SYDVKM. DNA for the CDR3: TGTGCCAGCAGTCCGTTGACAGGGTCAAGGGAGACCCAGTACTTC. As protein: CASSPLTGSRETQYF.

This sequence joins TRBV7-9 and TRBJ1-1, with D possibly being TRBD1 (6 bases). V was shortened by 4 bases and J by 0 bases, with 9 bases between the two germline ends. CDR3 length: 14 amino acids. Germline V gives CDR1 SEHNR, CDR2 FQNEAQ (reference sequence). In nucleotides, the CDR3 is TGTGCCAGCAGCTCTTGGACAGTGAACACTGAAGCTTTCTTT. It is translated as CASSSWTVNTEAFF.

The chain couples TRBV24-1 to TRBJ2-7, with a tentative D call TRBD2 (5 bases). Deletions cut 10 bases from V and 10 bases from J, with 22 bases between. The V gene's germline CDR1 is KGHDR and CDR2 SFDVKD. This CDR3 spans 13 amino acids. The CDR3 DNA reads as TGTGCCACGCGAGACGATCGTGAGGGCCGCCAGTACTTC. Its translation is CATRDDREGRQYF.

The genes are TRBV2 and TRBJ1-2, with D unresolved. Germline V gene lookup returns CDR1 SNHLY and CDR2 FYNNEI. This CDR3 has 14 residues. The V and J ends lost 10 bases and 5 bases respectively, with 20 bases between them. CDR3 loop: CATADSTGYYGYTF. The CDR3 DNA reads as TGTGCCACCGCGGACTCTACGGGCTATTATGGCTACACCTTC.

The CDR3 here is CASSQFERDAFF. DNA for the CDR3: TGTGCCAGCAGCCAATTCGAGAGGGACGCTTTCTTT. The V gene is TRBV3-1 (or the pseudogene TRBV3-2), the J gene TRBJ1-1; tentatively, D is TRBD1 (5 bases). CDR3 length equals 12 residues. CDR1 LGHDT and CDR2 YNNKEL come from the germline V gene (reference sequence). Trimming stripped 2 bases from V and 11 bases from J, with 12 bases between.

The chain recombines TRBV19 with TRBJ2-1; D remains ambiguous. The germline gives CDR1 LNHDA, CDR2 SQIVND (reference sequence). The CDR3 is made up of 11 amino acids. V lost 7 bases to trimming and J lost 12 bases, with 13 bases between them. CDR3: CASTTGGLQFF. The DNA of the CDR3 is TGTGCCAGTACCACGGGTGGGTTGCAGTTCTTC.

This chain uses TRBV4-2 with TRBJ1-2, with 12 bases lining up with TRBD1. The CDR3 contains 19 residues. The V gene's germline CDR1 is LGHNA and CDR2 YNFKEQ. V lost 0 bases and J lost 3; bases outside the gene matches: 11. CDR3 sequence: CASSQEGAGTGGAHYGYTF. Here the CDR3 DNA reads TGTGCCAGCAGCCAAGAGGGGGCCGGGACAGGGGGCGCACACTATGGCTACACCTTC.

V is TRBV9 and J is TRBJ2-5, with TRBD2 matching 7 bases. V was clipped by 3 bases and J by 2 bases; unmatched bases: 7. CDR3 size: 15 residues. Germline lookup yields CDR1 SGDLS and CDR2 YYNGEE. CDR3 nucleotide sequence: TGTGCCAGCAGCGCCAGGAGCGGGGCACAAGAGACCCAGTACTTC. Its translation is CASSARSGAQETQYF.